The 18 T cell receptor beta chains below all came from one sample that was sequenced in a study of tumor-infiltrating lymphocytes in oesophageal squamous cell carcinoma. TCRdb redid the calling of the PCR reads with MiXCR, one entry per CDR3 protein. Among approximately 19,000 distinct CDR3 sequences listed, 35% to 50% were seen once. Sequences were obtained from normal esophageal tissue next to the tumor. The receptor source for this set is a male donor with esophageal squamous cell carcinoma.

This clonotype was seen ten or more times. This chain joins TRBV12-3 or TRBV12-4 and TRBJ2-3; D is unclear. Between the trimmed V and J ends, which lost 2 bases and 3 bases, there was a span of 9 bases. This CDR3 comprises 14 residues. CDR3 DNA: TGTGCCAGCAGTTTATCTGGACGGACAGATACGCAGTATTTT. Amino acid sequence: CASSLSGRTDTQYF.

The table lists this clonotype with many counts. The chain combines TRBV6-1 with TRBJ2-7, with 7 bases that match TRBD2. V dropped 10 bases and J dropped 6; count of bases not matched to a gene: 15. The CDR3 loop spans 14 amino acids. CDR1 and CDR2 from the germline V gene are MNHNS and SASEGT. The CDR3 sequence: CATKPGGFVAEQYF. CDR3 in DNA: TGTGCCACCAAGCCGGGGGGATTTGTGGCCGAGCAGTACTTC.

This clonotype was observed a handful of times. The rearrangement links TRBV2 to TRBJ2-7; 10 positions match TRBD2. J lost 4 bases, V lost 4 bases, and 4 bases had no gene match. This CDR3 has 14 residues. Germline CDR1 reads SNHLY; CDR2 reads FYNNEI. In DNA form, the CDR3 reads TGTGCCAGCAGTGGAATTAGCGGGAGGTACGAGCAGTACTTC. Amino acids: CASSGISGRYEQYF.

This chain links TRBV11-2 with TRBJ2-2; 10 bases map to TRBD1. Germline values: CDR1 SGHAT, CDR2 FQNNGV. The CDR3 is made up of 17 amino acids. After removal of 7 bases from V and 4 bases from J, the junction contained 12 bases not matched to a gene. CDR3 sequence reads: CASTSLGQGDPTGELFF. The DNA for the CDR3 is TGTGCCAGCACCAGTCTAGGACAGGGGGACCCCACCGGGGAGCTGTTTTTT.

The V and J genes are TRBV7-6 and TRBJ2-4; D call uncertain. The CDR3 runs to 14 residues. The V gene lost 5 bases and the J gene lost 9 bases, with 17 bases spanning the gap. CDR1 is SGHVS, CDR2 FNYEAQ, per germline. The CDR3 sequence is CASSPGLPLGIQYF. CDR3 bases: TGTGCCAGCAGCCCGGGTTTGCCTTTGGGCATTCAGTACTTC. The variable domain in full, with the rest retrieved from reference TRBV7-6 and TRBJ2-4, is GAGVSQSPRYKVTKRGQDVALRCDPISGHVSLYWYRQALGQGPEFLTYFNYEAQQDKSGLPNDRFSAERPEGSISTLTIQRTEQRDSAMYRCASSPGLPLGIQYFGAGTRLSVL.

In its sample, this clonotype was seen many times. The V gene is TRBV6-1, the J gene TRBJ2-7; no clear D gene. V gave up 0 bases and J gave up 5 bases, with 11 bases separating them. The CDR3 length is 14 residues. Germline CDR1 MNHNS, CDR2 SASEGT. The CDR3 loop is CASSEALGPHEQYF. The CDR3 bases are TGTGCCAGCAGTGAAGCGCTAGGACCCCACGAGCAGTACTTC.

The genes are TRBV7-2 and TRBJ2-7, with D unresolved. Near its end, the DNA agrees better with TRBJ2-1, so the J call may be wrong. The CDR3 spans 15 residues. In germline, CDR1 is SGHTA, CDR2 FQGNSA. The CDR3 loop is CASSRPRILGNEQFF. The CDR3 region has the DNA TGTGCCAGCAGCCGACCCCGAATCTTGGGGAATGAGCAGTTCTTC.

Many counts were recorded for this clonotype. V is TRBV18 and J is TRBJ2-5; 10 nucleotides line up with TRBD1. Germline assignment: CDR1 KGHSH and CDR2 LQKENI. The J segment lost 4 bases and the V segment lost 4 bases, leaving 9 bases of the junction unmatched. This CDR3 is built from 16 residues. The CDR3: CASSRDRGSSRETQYF. The CDR3 DNA follows: TGTGCCAGCTCACGGGACAGGGGTAGTTCGCGAGAGACCCAGTACTTC.

This clonotype was detected ten times or more. The rearrangement links TRBV19 to TRBJ2-1; D unresolved. Deletions cut 3 bases from V and 0 bases from J, with 15 bases between. The CDR3 has 17 amino acids. Germline CDR1 is LNHDA and CDR2 is SQIVND (reference sequence). CDR3 loop: CASSMALWRSSYNEQFF. The CDR3 region has the DNA TGTGCCAGTAGTATGGCCCTTTGGCGTTCCTCCTACAATGAGCAGTTCTTC.

V and J are TRBV12-3 or TRBV12-4 and TRBJ1-5; D remains unclear. V lost 6 bases to trimming and J lost 10 bases, with 13 bases between them. This CDR3 comprises 12 residues. The CDR3 here is CASSLGEGPQHF. The CDR3 DNA reads as TGTGCCAGCAGCCTGGGAGAAGGTCCCCAGCATTTT.

V gene TRBV7-3 combines with J gene TRBJ2-4, with D maybe TRBD2 (6 bases). The DNA end is a closer match to TRBJ2-7, so the J assignment may be wrong. CDR1 is SGHTA, CDR2 FQGTGA, per germline. This CDR3 is 13 amino acids long. CDR3 residues: CASSRRGGDEQYF. The CDR3 bases are TGTGCCAGCAGTCGGCGGGGCGGGGACGAGCAGTACTTC.

In this sample, this clonotype turned up once. The V call is TRBV7-3, the J call TRBJ2-3; D gene ambiguous. Germline CDR1 SGHTA, CDR2 FQGTGA. This CDR3 contains 16 residues. Trimming took off 3 bases at V and 0 bases at J, with 13 bases between the two ends. CDR3 loop: CASSFFPSTSTDTQYF. Written as DNA, the CDR3 is TGTGCCAGCAGCTTCTTCCCCTCGACTAGCACAGATACGCAGTATTTT.

This clonotype was observed at least ten times. V usage is TRBV5-1 and J usage is TRBJ2-4; D is possibly TRBD2 (5 bases). The CDR3 has 13 residues. Deletions cut 7 bases from V and 3 bases from J, with 11 bases between. Germline CDR1 SGHRS, CDR2 YFSETQ. As DNA, the CDR3 is TGCGCCAGCGCCCTGGCGGGCAAAAACATTCAGTACTTC. It codes for CASALAGKNIQYF.

This clonotype was counted between two and nine times. This chain joins TRBV2 and TRBJ1-6, with D perhaps TRBD1 (5 bases). Germline CDR1 is SNHLY and CDR2 is FYNNEI. CDR3 length: 13 amino acids. Trimming removed 10 bases at V and 7 bases at J, with 14 bases between. CDR3 nucleotide sequence: TGTGCCACTAACCGAGGGACCAATTCACCCCTCCACTTT. This sequence encodes CATNRGTNSPLHF.

The chain uses TRBV30 and TRBJ1-1, with 7 bases fitting TRBD1. This CDR3 has 13 amino acids. V lost 2 bases to trimming and J lost 7 bases; unmatched junction nucleotides: 7. Germline V lookup: CDR1 GTSNPN, CDR2 SVGIG (reference sequence). CDR3 nucleotides: TGTGCCTGGAGTCCGGGACAGCCTAATGAAGCTTTCTTT. It translates to CAWSPGQPNEAFF.

This clonotype has more than one count but fewer than ten. V gene TRBV7-2 combines with J gene TRBJ1-4, with TRBD1 identical over 12 bases. The CDR3 loop spans 17 amino acids. Unmatched junction bases numbered 12, after V lost 5 bases and J lost 8 bases. Germline CDR1 reads SGHTA; CDR2 reads FQGNSA. The CDR3 nucleotides read TGTGCCAGCAGCCCCCGGGACAGGGGGCGAGTCGGGGAAAAACTGTTTTTT. Translation: CASSPRDRGRVGEKLFF.

This clonotype was counted between two and nine times. The CDR3 carries no conserved terminal phenylalanine or tryptophan, so it likely arises from a read error. Because the CDR3's place on the DNA is in doubt, the DNA is left out and the CDR3 is given as listed by TCRdb. V is TRBV6-1 and J is TRBJ2-1; no DNA check was done on the table's D call, TRBD1. With termini counted, the CDR3 has 17 amino acids. Germline V gives CDR1 MNHNS, CDR2 SASEGT. The CDR3 reads CASSRTGLYGYGYTFGS.

This chain connects TRBV7-3 to TRBJ2-3; D might be TRBD2 (5 bases). TRBJ2-5 explains the end of the DNA better; the J call may be wrong. Germline V gene lookup returns CDR1 SGHTA and CDR2 FQGTGA. The CDR3 extends over 16 amino acids. DNA of the CDR3: TGTGCCAGCAGCTCCCCCTTTGTCGGGAAGGTAGAGACCCAGTACTTC. As protein: CASSSPFVGKVETQYF.